Below, one TCR beta chain is given with its context. The sample originates from a study of blood T cell repertoires in COVID-19. Overall study context: The samples span acute and convalescent COVID-19 from the United States, Italy and Spain. In each case, the material was cDNA or gDNA derived from T cells, B-cell-depleted T cells, or PBMCs.

Germline CDR1 is SNHLY and CDR2 is FYNNEI. Trimming took 8 bases from V and 3 from J, leaving 8 bases between them. The CDR3 runs to 11 residues. As handled by the study authors: It was from reference gene primer amplification that nucleated cell counts were estimated. TCRdb keeps only in-frame clones here, not all; method: immunoSEQ multiplex PCR. V, J and clone size are taken as reported in that table, and D and trimming were inferred from the DNA itself. The sample comprises more than 350,000 clones, more than 70% of which are singletons, and around 3% rests with the top ten. The chain carries TRBV2 and TRBJ2-7; D not certain. Material: peripheral blood. The clonotype comes from a woman aged 30 to 39 with COVID-19, enrolled during active disease. CDR3 amino acids: CASRRSYEQYF. The CDR3 DNA reads TGTGCCAGCCGAAGGAGCTACGAGCAGTACTTC.